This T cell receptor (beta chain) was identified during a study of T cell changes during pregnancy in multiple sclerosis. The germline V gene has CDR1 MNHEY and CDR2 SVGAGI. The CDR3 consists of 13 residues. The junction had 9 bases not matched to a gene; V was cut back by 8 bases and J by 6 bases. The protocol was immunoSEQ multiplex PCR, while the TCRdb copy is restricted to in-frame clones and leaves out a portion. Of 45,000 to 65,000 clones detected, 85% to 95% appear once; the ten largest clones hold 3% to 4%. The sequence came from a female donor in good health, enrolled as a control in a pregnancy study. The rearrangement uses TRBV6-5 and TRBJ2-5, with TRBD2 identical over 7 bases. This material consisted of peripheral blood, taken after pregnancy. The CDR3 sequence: CASGRGEGKTQYF. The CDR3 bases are TGTGCCAGCGGCCGGGGGGAGGGGAAGACCCAGTACTTC.